Listed below are T cell receptor beta chains from one sample, sequenced in a study of T cells in localized non-small cell lung cancer. Some clones are missing from TCRdb's copy, which holds only in-frame ones; the method was immunoSEQ multiplex PCR. The data show under 40,000 clones, 93% seen once. Sequencing was performed on peripheral blood, taken before any cancer treatment. The origin of the receptors is a female donor at least 60 years old with stage I lung adenocarcinoma. The CDR3 runs from the conserved cysteine through the conserved F or W. A D gene is named only where the DNA matches it firmly. Clone size, where shown, is once, few, many, or a class for clones that have expanded.

>11|TRBV6-1|once|TRBJ1-1|-
TGTGCCAGCAGTGAAGCGATTGCGGCTTTCTTT
CASSEAIAAFF
>14|TRBV15|-|TRBJ2-1|-
TGTGCCACCAGCAGCAACCTACGGGACAATGAGCAGTTCTTC
CATSSNLRDNEQFF
>13|TRBV10-3|-|TRBJ2-3|-
TGTGCCATCAGGAGGACAGCTACAGATACGCAGTATTTT
CAIRRTATDTQYF
>19|TRBV5-4|few|TRBJ2-3|-
TGTGCCAGCAGCTTGGCCGTAAACCTTCGGGGGTCTAGCACAGATACGCAGTATTTT
CASSLAVNLRGSSTDTQYF
>16|TRBV10-3|-|TRBJ2-6|TRBD2
TGTGCCATCAGTGGGACGGCGGGGGGCGGGGCCAACGTCCTGACTTTC
CAISGTAGGGANVLTF
>16|TRBV28|-|TRBJ2-2|TRBD1
TGTGCCAGCAGTTCCTCCGGGACAGGGAACGCCGGGGAGCTGTTTTTT
CASSSSGTGNAGELFF
>14|TRBV6-5|-|TRBJ2-5|-
TGTGCCAGCAGTTACGCCGAGTCAATAGAGACCCAGTACTTC
CASSYAESIETQYF
>12|TRBV7-2|once|TRBJ1-2|-
TGTGCCAGCAGCCCGGACAGTTTTGGCTACACCTTC
CASSPDSFGYTF
>13|TRBV27|-|TRBJ1-1|-
TGTGCCAGCAGTTTAACGGGGGAGACTGAAGCTTTCTTT
CASSLTGETEAFF
>14|TRBV11-2|-|TRBJ2-7|TRBD1
TGTGCCAGCAGCTTTATACAGGGGGCTAGACGTCAGTACTTC
CASSFIQGARRQYF
>16|TRBV5-6|-|TRBJ1-2|TRBD1
TGTGCCAGCAGCCTAGGACCTACAGGGGTTTTTTATGGCTACACCTTC
CASSLGPTGVFYGYTF
>17|TRBV4-3|-|TRBJ1-6|TRBD1
TGCGCCAGCAGCCAAGGATACTTTACAGGGGAGAATTCACCCCTCCACTTT
CASSQGYFTGENSPLHF
>10|TRBV29-1|-|TRBJ1-1|-
TGCAGCGTTGTGAACAGGGAAGCTTTCTTT
CSVVNREAFF
>12|TRBV27|-|TRBJ1-2|-
TGTGCCAGCAGTTTCCAAGGCTATGGCTACACCTTC
CASSFQGYGYTF
>17|TRBV6-1|-|TRBJ1-5|-
TGTGCCAGCAGTGGCGGAGGTTTTGGACAGAGCAATCAGCCCCAGCATTTT
CASSGGGFGQSNQPQHF
>15|TRBV5-8|-|TRBJ2-5|-
TGTGCCAGCAGCTCCCCGGGGCGGTACCAAGAGACCCAGTACTTC
CASSSPGRYQETQYF
>11|TRBV29-1|-|TRBJ1-1|-
TGCAGCGCGGCGGAGGGGGCTGAAGCTTTCTTT
CSAAEGAEAFF
>16|TRBV6-5|few|TRBJ1-3|-
TGTGCCAGCAGTTACTCCGGCACAATCTCTGGAAACACCATATATTTT
CASSYSGTISGNTIYF
>15|TRBV28|-|TRBJ1-6|TRBD1
TGTGCCAGCACCCCCTTCGGGACAGGGAATTCACCCCTCCACTTT
CASTPFGTGNSPLHF
>14|TRBV7-7|-|TRBJ2-5|-
TGTGCCAGCAGCTTATTAGGGATTCAAGAGACCCAGTACTTC
CASSLLGIQETQYF
>11|TRBV5-4|-|TRBJ2-5|-
TGTGCCAGCAGGCAGGAGGAGACCCAGTACTTC
CASRQEETQYF
>16|TRBV6-5|once|TRBJ1-1|-
TGTGCCAGCAGTTCCGCGATCGGGTCGTTGAACACTGAAGCTTTCTTT
CASSSAIGSLNTEAFF
>15|TRBV28|-|TRBJ2-1|-
TGTGCCAGCAGCCTAGGGGGGGGCGTAACCAATGAGCAGTTCTTC
CASSLGGGVTNEQFF
>16|TRBV19|-|TRBJ1-3|-
TGTGCCAGTAGTATGGATTCGGACAGCTCTGGAAACACCATATATTTT
CASSMDSDSSGNTIYF
>14|TRBV5-6|-|TRBJ1-2|-
TGTGCCAGCAGCTCCTCAGGGGTTAACTATGGCTACACCTTC
CASSSSGVNYGYTF
>14|TRBV28|once|TRBJ2-3|-
TGTGCCAGCAGTACACAGGGCCGGGGAGATACGCAGTATTTT
CASSTQGRGDTQYF
>13|TRBV25-1|-|TRBJ1-6|TRBD1
TGTGCCAGCAAAGGGACAGGCCTTTCACCCCTCCACTTT
CASKGTGLSPLHF
>16|TRBV2|-|TRBJ1-5|TRBD1
TGTGCCAGCCAGGGACAGGGGGCCTATAGCAATCAGCCCCAGCATTTT
CASQGQGAYSNQPQHF
>12|TRBV9|-|TRBJ2-1|TRBD1
TGTGCCAGCAGCGCCGGACAGGGGGAGCAGTTCTTC
CASSAGQGEQFF
>12|TRBV28|-|TRBJ2-7|TRBD1
TGTGCCAGCTCGACAGGGGGTTACGAGCAGTACTTC
CASSTGGYEQYF